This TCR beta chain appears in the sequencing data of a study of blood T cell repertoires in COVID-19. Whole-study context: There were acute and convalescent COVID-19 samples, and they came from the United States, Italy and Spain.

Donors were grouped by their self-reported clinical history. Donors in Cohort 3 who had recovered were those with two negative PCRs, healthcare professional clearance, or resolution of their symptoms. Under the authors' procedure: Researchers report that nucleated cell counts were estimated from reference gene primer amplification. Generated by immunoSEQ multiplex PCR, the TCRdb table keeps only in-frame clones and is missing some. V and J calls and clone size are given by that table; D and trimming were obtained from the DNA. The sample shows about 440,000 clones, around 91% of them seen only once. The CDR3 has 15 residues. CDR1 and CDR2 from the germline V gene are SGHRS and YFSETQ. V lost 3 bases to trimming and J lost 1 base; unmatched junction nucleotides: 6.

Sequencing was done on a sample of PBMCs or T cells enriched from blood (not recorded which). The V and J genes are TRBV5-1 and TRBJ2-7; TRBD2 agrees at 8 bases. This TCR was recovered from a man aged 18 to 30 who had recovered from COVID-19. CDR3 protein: CASSYRGLESYEQYF. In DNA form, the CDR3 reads TGCGCCAGCAGCTATAGGGGACTAGAGTCCTACGAGCAGTACTTC.